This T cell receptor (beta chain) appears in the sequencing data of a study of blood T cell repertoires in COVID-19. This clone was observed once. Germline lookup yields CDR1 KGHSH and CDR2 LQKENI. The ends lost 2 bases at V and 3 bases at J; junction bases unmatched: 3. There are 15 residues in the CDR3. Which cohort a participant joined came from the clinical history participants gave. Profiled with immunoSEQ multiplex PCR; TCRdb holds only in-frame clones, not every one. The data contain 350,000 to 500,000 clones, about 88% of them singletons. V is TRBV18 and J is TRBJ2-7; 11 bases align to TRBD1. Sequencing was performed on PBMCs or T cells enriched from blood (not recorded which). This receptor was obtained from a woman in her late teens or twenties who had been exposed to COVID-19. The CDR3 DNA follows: TGTGCCAGCTCACCAAGGACAGGGGGCAACTACGAGCAGTACTTC. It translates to CASSPRTGGNYEQYF.